This is a list of T cell receptor beta chains from one sample in a study of blood T cell repertoires in COVID-19. Only in-frame clones appear in the TCRdb table, and some are missing; sequencing was by immunoSEQ multiplex PCR. Here the sample spans hundreds of thousands of clones, about 89% being singletons. The sequenced sample consisted of PBMCs or T cells enriched from blood (not recorded which). Receptors originate from a young woman who had recovered from COVID-19. Both conserved end residues are part of each CDR3. A D gene is named only where the DNA matches it firmly. Clone size is shown for a subset of rows, as once, few, many or a class of expanded clone.

cdr3_length j_call v_call clone_size d_call cdr3_aa cdr3_nt
15 TRBJ1-6 TRBV6-5 . . CASSSPDWGDSPLHF TGTGCCAGCAGTTCCCCCGATTGGGGGGATTCACCCCTCCACTTT
13 TRBJ1-5 TRBV10-2 . . CASRQDGGQPQHF TGCGCCAGCAGACAAGACGGAGGCCAGCCCCAGCATTTT
14 TRBJ2-5 TRBV19 . TRBD1 CASSRPGQKETQYF TGTGCCAGTAGTCGACCGGGACAGAAAGAGACCCAGTACTTC
14 TRBJ1-2 TRBV5-6 . TRBD1 CASKGQGVDYGYTF TGTGCCAGCAAGGGACAGGGGGTCGACTATGGCTACACCTTC
12 TRBJ1-5 TRBV28 . . CASSLFGVSQHF TGTGCCAGCAGTTTATTCGGGGTCTCCCAGCATTTT
18 TRBJ1-2 TRBV27 . TRBD1 CASSLSGTGGVLNYGYTF TGTGCCAGCAGTTTATCAGGGACAGGGGGCGTCCTTAACTATGGCTACACCTTC
14 TRBJ1-2 TRBV19 . . CASADRDTVYGYTF TGTGCCAGTGCTGACCGGGACACGGTCTATGGCTACACCTTC
17 TRBJ2-3 TRBV9 . TRBD2 CASSVDRGVLGTDTQYF TGTGCCAGCAGCGTAGATCGGGGGGTTTTAGGCACAGATACGCAGTATTTT
13 TRBJ2-3 TRBV7-3 . . CASSVRAGDTQYF TGTGCCAGCAGCGTAAGGGCTGGAGATACGCAGTATTTT
15 TRBJ2-2 TRBV28 . TRBD2 CASNRGLANTGELFF TGTGCCAGCAATAGGGGACTAGCGAACACCGGGGAGCTGTTTTTT
19 TRBJ2-1 TRBV9 . . CASSEDPRLAHTTYNEQFF TGTGCCAGCAGCGAAGACCCCCGTCTAGCGCACACTACCTACAATGAGCAGTTCTTC
15 TRBJ1-2 TRBV3-1/TRBV3-2 . TRBD1 CASSQATGGGYRYTF TGTGCCAGCAGCCAGGCGACAGGGGGCGGGTATCGCTACACCTTC
13 TRBJ2-1 TRBV19 . . CASSIYSGNEQFF TGTGCCAGTAGTATCTACTCAGGCAATGAGCAGTTCTTC
15 TRBJ1-5 TRBV9 . . CASSVGAYSNQPQHF TGTGCCAGCAGCGTGGGAGCATATAGCAATCAGCCCCAGCATTTT
18 TRBJ2-3 TRBV11-2 . TRBD2 CASSLEPRLASSTDTQYF TGTGCCAGCAGCTTAGAACCCAGACTAGCGTCAAGCACAGATACGCAGTATTTT
14 TRBJ2-3 TRBV7-2 . . CASRPARGMDTQYF TGTGCCAGCAGGCCGGCGAGGGGGATGGATACGCAGTATTTT
14 TRBJ2-7 TRBV6-5 . . CASSYSLGAYEQYF TGTGCCAGCAGTTACTCGCTGGGCGCCTACGAGCAGTACTTC
15 TRBJ1-1 TRBV28 once . CASSLLSPGETEAFF TGTGCCAGCAGTTTACTTAGTCCAGGGGAGACTGAAGCTTTCTTT
14 TRBJ1-2 TRBV2 . . CASSDETVGSGYTF TGTGCCAGCAGTGATGAGACAGTGGGAAGTGGCTACACCTTC
15 TRBJ1-2 TRBV2 . TRBD1 CASTGPGQGNYGYTF TGTGCCAGCACCGGCCCGGGACAGGGAAACTATGGCTACACCTTC
17 TRBJ1-5 TRBV30 . . CAWSVRKKRASGQPQHF TGTGCCTGGAGTGTTCGAAAAAAGAGGGCGTCGGGTCAGCCCCAGCATTTT
15 TRBJ1-4 TRBV18 . TRBD1 CASSPVTGVGEKLFF TGTGCCAGCTCACCAGTGACAGGGGTCGGTGAAAAACTGTTTTTT